This T cell receptor beta chain is drawn from a study of cytotoxic CD8 clonotypes in ibrutinib-treated CLL. Study information: Across the patients, about a dozen were relapsed/refractory, 15 treatment-naive and around 18 IGHV unmutated. Samples had a mean of roughly 250,000 productive templates and some 88,000 productive rearrangements. Study-wide findings and caveats: Pretreatment clonality was elevated relative to age-matched healthy donors and paralleled circulating CD8+ T-cell counts.

There are 16 residues in the CDR3. Germline V gene lookup returns CDR1 MNHNS and CDR2 SASEGT. J was trimmed by 9 bases and V by 4 bases; bases with no gene match: 14. Repertoires were generated with immunoSEQ multiplex PCR, while TCRdb's copy carries only in-frame clones and drops some. Among 110,000 to 150,000 clones, 76% were seen once, and the ten largest hold 5% to 5.5%. A note on this clone: Its antigen is still unknown.

Sequencing was performed on PBMCs, taken after 24 months of ibrutinib treatment. The chain combines TRBV6-1 with TRBJ2-1; TRBD2 aligns across 8 bases. The TCR sequence derives from a human donor with chronic lymphocytic leukemia. The CDR3 DNA follows: TGTGCCAGCAGTGCCTTACTAGCGGTCTCCCCTAGTGAGCAGTTCTTC. Protein sequence: CASSALLAVSPSEQFF.